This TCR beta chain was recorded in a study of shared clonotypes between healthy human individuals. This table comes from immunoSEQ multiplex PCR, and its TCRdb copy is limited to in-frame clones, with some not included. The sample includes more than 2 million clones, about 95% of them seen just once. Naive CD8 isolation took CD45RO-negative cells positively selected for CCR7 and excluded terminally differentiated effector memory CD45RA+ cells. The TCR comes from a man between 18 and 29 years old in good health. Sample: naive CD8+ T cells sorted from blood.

This CDR3 reads CASSLRGQGYHEQYF. CDR3 bases: TGTGCCAGCAGTCTCAGGGGACAGGGGTACCACGAGCAGTACTTC. The V call is TRBV27, the J call TRBJ2-7, with TRBD1 identical over 10 bases. V lost 5 bases, J lost 5 bases, and 9 bases stayed unmatched. CDR1 and CDR2 from the germline V gene are MNHEY and SMNVEV (reference sequence). The CDR3 length is 15 residues.